These T cell receptor beta chains were read from a single sample in a study of T cell changes during pregnancy in multiple sclerosis. Some clones are missing from TCRdb's copy, which holds only in-frame ones; the method was immunoSEQ multiplex PCR. The table shows approximately 130,000 clones, with 96% occurring only once. Sequencing was performed on peripheral blood, taken after pregnancy. The receptors here all came from a female donor with multiple sclerosis, enrolled in a pregnancy study. Both conserved end residues are part of each CDR3. The D gene is left open where the match is weak. For some rows the clone size is stated as once, few or many, or as a class when expanded; others skip it.

d_call | j_call | v_call | clone_size | cdr3_aa | cdr3_nt
TRBD2 | TRBJ2-1 | TRBV5-1 | - | CASSLGLASHEQFF | TGCGCCAGCAGCTTGGGACTAGCCTCCCATGAGCAGTTCTTC
TRBD1 | TRBJ2-7 | TRBV6-5 | - | CASSYRQGSFYEQYF | TGTGCCAGCAGTTACAGACAGGGCTCCTTCTACGAGCAGTACTTC
TRBD2 | TRBJ2-1 | TRBV6-5 | - | CATQSGSPTYNEQFF | TGTGCCACCCAAAGCGGGAGCCCCACCTACAATGAGCAGTTCTTC
- | TRBJ1-5 | TRBV27 | - | CASSFAGVEQPQHF | TGTGCCAGCAGTTTCGCAGGGGTAGAGCAGCCCCAGCATTTT
- | TRBJ1-5 | TRBV6-1 | - | CASSEQGFNQPQHF | TGTGCCAGCAGTGAACAGGGGTTCAATCAGCCCCAGCATTTT
- | TRBJ2-6 | TRBV5-5 | - | CASSLAISGANVLTF | TGTGCCAGCAGCTTGGCCATCTCTGGGGCCAACGTCCTGACTTTC
TRBD1 | TRBJ1-1 | TRBV27 | - | CASSNHRGRAEAFF | TGTGCCAGCAGTAACCACAGGGGGCGGGCTGAAGCTTTCTTT
TRBD2 | TRBJ2-7 | TRBV28 | - | CASNNPGLAGGPAYEQYF | TGTGCCAGCAATAACCCGGGACTAGCGGGAGGGCCCGCCTACGAGCAGTACTTC
- | TRBJ2-7 | TRBV6-5 | - | CASSSSPPIYEQYF | TGTGCCAGCAGTTCCTCCCCCCCCATCTACGAGCAGTACTTC
- | TRBJ1-2 | TRBV6-6 | - | CASSSIRDYGYTF | TGTGCCAGCAGTTCGATCAGGGACTATGGCTACACCTTC
- | TRBJ1-5 | TRBV6-1 | once | CASSEGLHNQPQHF | TGTGCCAGCAGTGAAGGCTTACACAATCAGCCCCAGCATTTT
TRBD1 | TRBJ1-2 | TRBV27 | - | CASKARDRGYRYTF | TGTGCCAGCAAAGCCCGGGACAGGGGATACAGGTACACCTTC
TRBD2 | TRBJ2-3 | TRBV5-4 | - | CASSPEPGLAMTDTQYF | TGTGCCAGCAGCCCCGAGCCGGGACTAGCGATGACAGATACGCAGTATTTT
TRBD2 | TRBJ2-2 | TRBV14 | - | CASSPREGLGTGELFF | TGTGCCAGCAGCCCGCGGGAGGGCCTTGGCACCGGGGAGCTGTTTTTT
TRBD2 | TRBJ2-7 | TRBV5-1 | - | CASTPGLAIREQYF | TGCGCCAGCACCCCGGGACTAGCGATTCGGGAGCAGTACTTC
- | TRBJ2-7 | TRBV6-1 | - | CASSAAGRYEQYF | TGTGCCAGCAGTGCGGCAGGGAGGTACGAGCAGTACTTC